This T cell receptor beta chain was retrieved from a study of blood T cell repertoires in COVID-19. Whole-study context: Samples representing acute and convalescent COVID-19 were sourced from the United States, Italy and Spain.

Profiled with immunoSEQ multiplex PCR; TCRdb holds only in-frame clones, not every one. This table holds about 200,000 clones, approximately 88% found once. Trimming stripped 2 bases from V and 6 bases from J, with 13 bases between. The CDR3 runs to 13 residues. In germline, CDR1 is SQVTM, CDR2 ANQGSEA. The chain uses TRBV29-1 and TRBJ1-1; unclear D gene. Specimen: peripheral blood. The clonotype was recovered from a man between 40 and 49 years old with acute or convalescent COVID-19. This CDR3 reads CSVEPGSRAEAFF. In DNA form, the CDR3 reads TGCAGCGTTGAACCGGGATCTCGGGCTGAAGCTTTCTTT.